What follows are 7 T cell receptor beta chains derived from one specimen sequenced in a study of PD-L1 blockade in urothelial cancer. TCRdb's table, derived via immunoSEQ multiplex PCR, lists solely in-frame clones and lacks some. Of 80,000 to 95,000 clones listed, around 78% were seen once; the top ten hold 8.4%. The time point was: peripheral blood 6 weeks after treatment start. Sample: PBMCs, taken around atezolizumab (anti-PD-L1) treatment. These receptors were taken from a man in his 70s with urothelial cancer.

The rearrangement uses TRBV25-1 and TRBJ2-7; TRBD2 is a possible D gene (6 bases). This CDR3 spans 16 amino acids. Germline V lookup: CDR1 MGHDK, CDR2 SYGVNS. Deletions cut 3 bases from V and 4 bases from J, with 19 bases between. CDR3 amino acids: CASSDSGARGRYEQYF. In nucleotides, the CDR3 is TGTGCCAGCAGTGACTCAGGAGCGAGAGGGAGGTACGAGCAGTACTTC.

The genes are TRBV7-8 and TRBJ2-5, with 11 bases aligning to TRBD2. CDR1 and CDR2 from the germline V gene are SGHVS and FQNEAQ. The length of the CDR3 is 18 residues. The J segment lost 4 bases and the V segment lost 0 bases, leaving 10 bases of the junction unmatched. The CDR3 DNA reads TGTGCCAGCAGCTTAGCGTCCGGTAGCGGGAGGGCCGTAGAGACCCAGTACTTC. Amino acids: CASSLASGSGRAVETQYF.

The rearrangement links TRBV6-1 to TRBJ2-7; D might be TRBD2 (6 bases). With 0 bases removed from V and 6 bases from J, the gap between germline ends came to 9 bases. CDR3 size: 13 residues. Germline CDR1 and CDR2: MNHNS and SASEGT. The CDR3 coding sequence is TGTGCCAGCAGTGAAGCATTGGGGGGCGAGCAGTACTTC. Amino acid sequence: CASSEALGGEQYF.

The CDR3 loop is CASSPIRGSTDTQYF. The DNA of the CDR3 is TGCGCCAGCAGCCCCATTCGGGGTAGCACAGATACGCAGTATTTT. The V call is TRBV5-1, the J call TRBJ2-3, with D possibly being TRBD2 (5 bases). Trimming shortened V by 4 bases and J by 0 bases, and 12 bases separated the two germline ends. Germline loops: CDR1 SGHRS, CDR2 YFSETQ. The CDR3 spans 15 residues.

The V call is TRBV5-6, the J call TRBJ2-4; 12 bases map to TRBD2. Trimming cost V 0 bases and J 2 bases; bases outside gene matches: 6. The CDR3 runs 18 residues. Germline V gives CDR1 SGHDT, CDR2 YYEEEE. DNA for the CDR3: TGTGCCAGCAGCTTGGAGCTAGCGGGAGGGCCGACCAAAAACATTCAGTACTTC. It specifies CASSLELAGGPTKNIQYF. The full variable domain, in which reference TRBV5-6 and TRBJ2-4 provide the parts outside the CDR3, is DAGVTQSPTHLIKTRGQQVTLRCSPKSGHDTVSWYQQALGQGPQFIFQYYEEEERQRGNFPDRFSGHQFPNYSSELNVNALLLGDSALYLCASSLELAGGPTKNIQYFGAGTRLSVL.

The chain carries TRBV6-5 and TRBJ2-2; D possibly corresponds to TRBD1 (6 bases). The ends were cut back, 1 base at V and 2 bases at J, with 11 bases in the middle. Germline lookup yields CDR1 MNHEY and CDR2 SVGAGI. The CDR3 length is 16 residues. CDR3 nucleotides: TGTGCCAGCAGTTACTTCCGGGACACCAACACCGGGGAGCTGTTTTTT. This encodes CASSYFRDTNTGELFF.

The chain carries TRBV13 and TRBJ1-1; D is ambiguous. The CDR3 length is 14 residues. CDR1 is PRHDT and CDR2 is FYEKMQ in the germline V gene (reference sequence). V was trimmed by 5 bases and J by 6 bases, leaving 16 bases between them. Here the CDR3 DNA reads TGTGCCAGCAGCCGGGATTCGGGCTTCGCTGAAGCTTTCTTT. It yields the protein CASSRDSGFAEAFF.